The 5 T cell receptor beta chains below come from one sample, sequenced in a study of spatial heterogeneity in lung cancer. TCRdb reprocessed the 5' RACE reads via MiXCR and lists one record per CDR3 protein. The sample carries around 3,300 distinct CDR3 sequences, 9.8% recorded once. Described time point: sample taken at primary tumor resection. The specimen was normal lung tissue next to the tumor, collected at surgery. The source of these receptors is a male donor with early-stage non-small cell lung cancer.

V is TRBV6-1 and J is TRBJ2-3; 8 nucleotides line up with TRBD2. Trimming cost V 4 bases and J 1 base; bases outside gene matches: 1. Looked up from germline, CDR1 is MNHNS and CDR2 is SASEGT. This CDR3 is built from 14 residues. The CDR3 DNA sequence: TGTGCCAGCAGTGGAGCGGGGGGCACAGATACGCAGTATTTT. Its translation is CASSGAGGTDTQYF.

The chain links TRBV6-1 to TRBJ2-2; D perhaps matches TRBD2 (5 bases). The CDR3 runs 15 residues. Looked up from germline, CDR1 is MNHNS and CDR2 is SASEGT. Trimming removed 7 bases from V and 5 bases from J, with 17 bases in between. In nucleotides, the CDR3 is TGTGCCAGCAAGCCCGAGGGTCTAACAACCGGGGAGCTGTTTTTT. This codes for CASKPEGLTTGELFF.

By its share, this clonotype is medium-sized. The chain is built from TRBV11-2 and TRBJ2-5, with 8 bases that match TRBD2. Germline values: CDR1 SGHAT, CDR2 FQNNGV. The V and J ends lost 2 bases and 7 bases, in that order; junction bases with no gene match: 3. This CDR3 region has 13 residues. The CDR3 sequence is CASSLSGGGTQYF. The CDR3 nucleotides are TGTGCCAGCAGCTTAAGCGGGGGAGGGACCCAGTACTTC.

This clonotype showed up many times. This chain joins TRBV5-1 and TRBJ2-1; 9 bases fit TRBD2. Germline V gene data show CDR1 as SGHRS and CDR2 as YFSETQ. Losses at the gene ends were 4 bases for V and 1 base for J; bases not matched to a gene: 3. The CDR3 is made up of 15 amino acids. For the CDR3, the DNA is TGCGCCAGCAGCATAGCGGGGGAGTCCTACAATGAGCAGTTCTTC. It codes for CASSIAGESYNEQFF.

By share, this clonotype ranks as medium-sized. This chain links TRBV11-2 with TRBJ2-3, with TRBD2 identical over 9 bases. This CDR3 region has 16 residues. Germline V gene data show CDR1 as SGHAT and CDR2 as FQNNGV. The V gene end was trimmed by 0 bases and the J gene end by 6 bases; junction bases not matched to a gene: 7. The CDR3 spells CASSLDASGTLDTQYF. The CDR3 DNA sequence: TGTGCCAGCAGCTTAGATGCTAGCGGGACGTTGGATACGCAGTATTTT.